This T cell receptor beta chain stems from a study of T cell repertoires in cytomegalovirus infection. Across the study: TCR beta signatures that were public indicated CMV infection and matching HLA type.

This CDR3 spans 17 amino acids. Germline V gives CDR1 MNHNY, CDR2 SVGAGI (reference sequence). J gave up 0 bases and V 6 bases, and 10 bases lay outside the gene matches. Each CDR3 protein gets one entry after TCRdb re-called the reads with MiXCR. The sample includes around 550,000 distinct CDR3 sequences, 26% seen only once; the top ten take about 12%. On this clonotype itself: Its antigen remains unknown.

Study conclusions and caveats: What dominated the ex vivo response were HLA-C-restricted CMV-specific TCR beta clonotypes. Totalled public TCR beta family frequency picked out people who carried CMV plus the relevant HLA.

Sequenced material: PBMCs. The chain uses TRBV6-6 and TRBJ2-3, with 9 nucleotides matching TRBD2. The clonotype comes from a human donor in good health (CMV status not recorded). Some clones in this sample may be carry-over from other donors' samples. CDR3 residues: CASRILAGAPSTDTQYF. The CDR3 bases are TGTGCCAGCAGGATATTAGCGGGAGCTCCTAGCACAGATACGCAGTATTTT.